The 22 T cell receptor beta chains below all came from one sample that was sequenced in a study of blood T cells in healthy people across ages. The second PCR ran roughly 6 to 11 cycles with a sample-barcoded 5' primer and J-beta primers. TCRdb reprocessed the 5' RACE reads via MiXCR and lists one record per CDR3 protein. The table shows around 800,000 distinct CDR3 sequences, with approximately 67% occurring only once. The specimen sequenced was blood. The receptors were sampled from a man under 40 in good health.

The gene calls are TRBV25-1 and TRBJ2-2; 7 nucleotides match TRBD1. Germline V lookup: CDR1 MGHDK, CDR2 SYGVNS. V was clipped by 4 bases and J by 3 bases; unmatched bases: 5. This CDR3 contains 15 residues. The CDR3 region has the DNA TGTGCCAGCAGTGCGAGACAGGGATACACCGGGGAGCTGTTTTTT. Its translation is CASSARQGYTGELFF.

The chain carries TRBV7-9 and TRBJ2-1, with D uncertain. With 6 bases removed from V and 0 bases from J, the gap between germline ends came to 18 bases. The CDR3 totals 17 residues. Germline V lookup: CDR1 SEHNR, CDR2 FQNEAQ (reference sequence). The CDR3 protein is CASSRQLGSSSYNEQFF. CDR3 sequence (DNA): TGTGCCAGCAGTCGCCAATTAGGTTCTAGCTCCTACAATGAGCAGTTCTTC.

V and J are TRBV7-8 and TRBJ2-7; 7 nucleotides agree with TRBD1. Germline CDR1 reads SGHVS; CDR2 reads FQNEAQ. The CDR3 loop spans 17 amino acids. Trimming took 2 bases from V and 2 from J; bases not matched to a gene: 12. CDR3 loop: CASSLPKTGPTPYEQYF. The DNA of the CDR3 is TGTGCCAGCAGCTTACCTAAGACAGGGCCGACGCCCTACGAGCAGTACTTC. The variable domain in full, with the rest retrieved from reference TRBV7-8 and TRBJ2-7, is GAGVSQSPRYKVAKRGQDVALRCDPISGHVSLFWYQQALGQGPEFLTYFQNEAQLDKSGLPSDRFFAERPEGSVSTLKIQRTQQEDSAVYLCASSLPKTGPTPYEQYFGPGTRLTVT.

This clonotype was seen only a few times. The chain carries TRBV6-1 and TRBJ2-4; 11 bases align to TRBD2. Matching the DNA end better, TRBJ2-7 makes the J call doubtful. CDR1 is MNHNS and CDR2 is SASEGT in the germline V gene. This CDR3 has 14 amino acids. This chain's CDR3 is CASNPGTSGYEQYF. DNA for the CDR3: TGTGCCAGCAACCCCGGGACTAGCGGCTACGAGCAGTACTTC.

This clonotype was recorded only once. This chain links TRBV20-1 with TRBJ2-6; D unresolved. This CDR3 has 13 residues. Looked up from germline, CDR1 is DFQATT and CDR2 is SNEGSKA (reference sequence). V gave up 3 bases and J gave up 0 bases, with 3 bases separating them. The CDR3 nucleotides are TGCAGTGCTAGCCTCTCTGGGGCCAACGTCCTGACTTTC. Translated, it gives CSASLSGANVLTF.

This clonotype appeared a few times. The V and J genes are TRBV29-1 and TRBJ2-7; D unclear. This CDR3 spans 13 amino acids. With 5 bases removed from V and 0 bases from J, the gap between germline ends came to 11 bases. Germline-derived CDR1 and CDR2 are SQVTM and ANQGSEA. The chain's CDR3 is CSVTISRSYEQYF. Written as DNA, the CDR3 is TGCAGCGTTACCATTAGTCGCTCCTACGAGCAGTACTTC.

This clonotype was detected a few times. This sequence joins TRBV4-3 and TRBJ2-1; D gene unclear. Trimming left V 0 bases short and J 0 bases short, with 9 bases between. There are 16 residues in the CDR3. In germline, CDR1 is LGHNA, CDR2 YSLEER. The CDR3 DNA follows: TGCGCCAGCAGCCAAGAGATGAGTCACTCCTACAATGAGCAGTTCTTC. It specifies CASSQEMSHSYNEQFF.

This clonotype came up a few times. The chain is built from TRBV20-1 and TRBJ2-3; D ambiguous. Per germline, CDR1 DFQATT and CDR2 SNEGSKA (reference sequence). Deletions cut 3 bases from V and 14 bases from J, with 30 bases between. The CDR3 loop spans 16 amino acids. The CDR3 is CSASRRTHPTEFMRYF. The CDR3 nucleotides are TGCAGTGCTAGTCGGCGGACCCACCCCACAGAATTTATGAGGTATTTT.

This clonotype was counted at least ten times. The chain joins TRBV4-2 to TRBJ2-3, with 7 bases lining up with TRBD1. Germline V gene data show CDR1 as LGHNA and CDR2 as YNFKEQ. Trimming at V came to 0 bases and at J to 3 bases, leaving 3 bases not matched to a gene. CDR3 length: 15 residues. The CDR3 loop reads CASSQDPGGTDTQYF. The CDR3 region has the DNA TGTGCCAGCAGCCAAGATCCAGGGGGAACAGATACGCAGTATTTT.

This chain connects TRBV20-1 to TRBJ2-1; weak D call: TRBD1 (6 bases). V was clipped by 3 bases and J by 2 bases, with 8 bases between them. The germline V gene has CDR1 DFQATT and CDR2 SNEGSKA (reference sequence). The CDR3 has 13 amino acids. The CDR3 protein is CSASWGPYNEQFF. The CDR3 coding sequence is TGCAGTGCTAGTTGGGGGCCCTACAATGAGCAGTTCTTC.

J is TRBJ1-2 and V is TRBV2; D ambiguous. The CDR3 runs to 11 residues. V was pared by 3 bases and J by 7 bases, with 6 bases between. The germline CDR1 and CDR2 sequences are SNHLY and FYNNEI. CDR3 nucleotide sequence: TGTGCCAGCAGTGACAGGCCTGGCTACACCTTC. It is translated as CASSDRPGYTF.

As for this clonotype: This could be a read error, since a much larger clone is one nucleotide away. The rearrangement links TRBV20-1 to TRBJ2-7; TRBD1 matches at 8 bases. The CDR3 consists of 13 residues. V shed 6 bases, J shed 5 bases, and the junction held 9 bases outside the gene matches. Germline CDR1 is DFQATT and CDR2 is SNEGSKA (reference sequence). CDR3 bases: TGCAGTGCCCCTGCCCCCAGGGGGCACGAGCAGTACTTC. Translation gives CSAPAPRGHEQYF.

The V gene is TRBV12-3 or TRBV12-4, the J gene TRBJ1-5; D is uncertain. Trimming removed 1 base from V and 5 bases from J, with 6 bases in between. The CDR3 has 13 amino acids. CDR3 sequence: CASSLGTDQPQHF. The CDR3 coding sequence is TGTGCCAGCAGTTTAGGCACAGATCAGCCCCAGCATTTT.

V is TRBV5-1 and J is TRBJ1-1, with no clear D. The CDR3 is 12 residues long. The germline V gene has CDR1 SGHRS and CDR2 YFSETQ. V was shortened by 5 bases and J by 4 bases, with 9 bases between the two germline ends. CDR3 sequence reads: CASRPTSTEAFF. The CDR3 nucleotides read TGCGCCAGCAGACCTACGTCCACTGAAGCTTTCTTT.

The chain couples TRBV6-1 to TRBJ2-4; D gene ambiguous. CDR1 is MNHNS, CDR2 SASEGT, per germline. V was clipped by 1 base and J by 0 bases, with 7 bases between them. The CDR3 contains 15 residues. CDR3 amino acids: CASSEGWLAKNIQYF. The CDR3 DNA reads as TGTGCCAGCAGTGAAGGATGGTTAGCCAAAAACATTCAGTACTTC.

V is TRBV7-9 and J is TRBJ2-1; tentative D call: TRBD2 (5 bases). Germline loops: CDR1 SEHNR, CDR2 FQNEAQ (reference sequence). This CDR3 comprises 16 residues. With 3 bases removed from V and 5 bases from J, the gap between germline ends came to 17 bases. The CDR3 region has the DNA TGTGCCAGCAGCTTGGCGCCCGGGAACCTACACAATGAGCAGTTCTTC. It encodes CASSLAPGNLHNEQFF.

CDR3 DNA: TGTGCCAGCAGCGGGTGGGACACACCGCGGCCTTACGAGCAGTACTTC. This codes for CASSGWDTPRPYEQYF. This sequence joins TRBV9 and TRBJ2-7; D is perhaps TRBD1 (6 bases). Trimming cost V 3 bases and J 4 bases, with 20 bases left between them. CDR1 and CDR2 (germline): SGDLS, YYNGEE. The CDR3 has 16 residues.

This clonotype was detected once. The CDR3 here is CASSFTQGIDEQYF. DNA of the CDR3: TGTGCCAGCAGTTTCACACAGGGGATCGACGAGCAGTACTTC. The chain couples TRBV6-5 to TRBJ2-7; 7 nucleotides align to TRBD1. Germline V gives CDR1 MNHEY, CDR2 SVGAGI. After removal of 4 bases from V and 5 bases from J, the junction contained 8 bases not matched to a gene. CDR3 length: 14 amino acids.

The rearrangement links TRBV9 to TRBJ1-1; D ambiguous. Germline CDR1 SGDLS, CDR2 YYNGEE. The CDR3 loop spans 13 amino acids. The ends were cut back, 2 bases at V and 1 base at J, with 6 bases in the middle. CDR3 coding DNA: TGTGCCAGCAGCGTTATGGGGAACACTGAAGCTTTCTTT. Translated, it gives CASSVMGNTEAFF. Full variable domain (missing parts from reference TRBV9 and TRBJ1-1): DSGVTQTPKHLITATGQRVTLRCSPRSGDLSVYWYQQSLDQGLQFLIQYYNGEERAKGNILERFSAQQFPDLHSELNLSSLELGDSALYFCASSVMGNTEAFFGQGTRLTVV.

The V and J genes are TRBV5-1 and TRBJ2-5; D is possibly TRBD2 (6 bases). This CDR3 comprises 14 residues. From germline, CDR1 is SGHRS and CDR2 YFSETQ. V lost 5 bases, J lost 3 bases, and 14 bases lay in between. The CDR3 is CASRPGVAEETQYF. The CDR3 coding sequence is TGCGCCAGCAGGCCCGGGGTAGCGGAAGAGACCCAGTACTTC. Full variable domain (rest looked up from reference TRBV5-1 and TRBJ2-5): KAGVTQTPRYLIKTRGQQVTLSCSPISGHRSVSWYQQTPGQGLQFLFEYFSETQRNKGNFPGRFSGRQFSNSRSEMNVSTLELGDSALYLCASRPGVAEETQYFGPGTRLLVL.

This clonotype was seen a few times. The chain couples TRBV7-3 to TRBJ2-1; a possible D gene is TRBD2 (5 bases). CDR3 size: 13 residues. Trimming left V 4 bases short and J 7 bases short, with 11 bases between. The germline gives CDR1 SGHTA, CDR2 FQGTGA. The CDR3 DNA is TGTGCCAGCAGCTCAGTCCGGGGAAATGAGCAGTTCTTC. As protein: CASSSVRGNEQFF. The full variable domain, completed using reference TRBV7-3 and TRBJ2-1, is GAGVSQTPSNKVTEKGKYVELRCDPISGHTALYWYRQSLGQGPEFLIYFQGTGAADDSGLPNDRFFAVRPEGSVSTLKIQRTERGDSAVYLCASSSVRGNEQFFGPGTRLTVL.

V gene TRBV5-1 combines with J gene TRBJ1-2; D is unclear. V was shortened by 0 bases and J by 4 bases, with 16 bases between the two germline ends. Per germline, CDR1 SGHRS and CDR2 YFSETQ. The CDR3 has 16 residues. CDR3 region: CASSLAPDLLGYGYTF. In DNA form, the CDR3 reads TGCGCCAGCAGCTTGGCCCCCGACCTGCTAGGCTATGGCTACACCTTC.